These 23 T cell receptor beta chains originate from one sample sequenced in a study of cytomegalovirus exposure and HLA in healthy donors. The PCR was carried out with 60 Vbeta primers and 13 Jbeta primers. The assay was immunoSEQ multiplex PCR, and TCRdb's table has in-frame clones only and misses some. This sample has about 160,000 clones; more than 70% occur once, and the top ten carry around 1.5%. Sequencing was performed on PBMCs. Receptors were obtained from a male donor in good health and CMV-seronegative.

The chain combines TRBV5-4 with TRBJ2-2; D might be TRBD1 (5 bases). The CDR3 contains 15 residues. CDR1 is SGHNT, CDR2 YYREEE, per germline (reference sequence). Deletions cut 2 bases from V and 2 bases from J, with 10 bases between. The CDR3 DNA follows: TGTGCCAGCAGCTTTCAGGGATTAAACACCGGGGAGCTGTTTTTT. Translating gives CASSFQGLNTGELFF.

The J gene is TRBJ2-2, the V gene TRBV7-6, with 9 bases lining up with TRBD2. Germline lookup yields CDR1 SGHVS and CDR2 FNYEAQ. Germline trimming cut 1 base from V and 5 bases from J; bases unmatched to any gene: 5. The CDR3 is made up of 16 amino acids. The CDR3 sequence is CASSLGASGETGELFF. The DNA for the CDR3 is TGTGCCAGCAGCTTAGGGGCTAGCGGGGAAACCGGGGAGCTGTTTTTT.

V gene TRBV18 combines with J gene TRBJ2-3; D may be TRBD2 (5 bases). The CDR3 spans 13 residues. CDR1 is KGHSH and CDR2 is LQKENI in the germline V gene. Between the trimmed V and J ends, which lost 3 bases and 4 bases, there was a span of 8 bases. CDR3 loop: CASSPPGSDTQYF. CDR3 DNA sequence: TGTGCCAGCTCACCGCCGGGGTCAGATACGCAGTATTTT.

The rearrangement uses TRBV5-1 and TRBJ2-7, with 8 positions matching TRBD2. Losses at the gene ends were 0 bases for V and 1 base for J; bases not matched to a gene: 3. The germline gives CDR1 SGHRS, CDR2 YFSETQ. The CDR3 sequence is 15 residues long. As DNA, the CDR3 is TGCGCCAGCAGCTTGGAGCGGGGGACATCCTACGAGCAGTACTTC. This gives the protein CASSLERGTSYEQYF.

The chain has TRBV28 and TRBJ2-7; 7 positions match TRBD1. V shed 7 bases and J 6 bases; nucleotides not matched to a gene: 12. CDR3 length: 14 residues. Germline lookup yields CDR1 MDHEN and CDR2 SYDVKM. The CDR3: CASTKLRQGGEQYF. The CDR3 DNA follows: TGTGCCAGCACCAAACTGAGACAGGGTGGCGAGCAGTACTTC.

This clone was seen once. V usage is TRBV6-1 and J usage is TRBJ2-1, with 8 bases identical to TRBD2. The CDR3 length is 15 residues. Germline CDR1 is MNHNS and CDR2 is SASEGT. J gave up 8 bases and V 1 base, and 7 bases lay outside the gene matches. CDR3 coding DNA: TGTGCCAGCAGTGAAGGACGGGGGGGGGCCTATGAGCAGTTCTTC. Amino acids: CASSEGRGGAYEQFF.

The chain is built from TRBV19 and TRBJ1-5; 7 positions match TRBD1. V shed 3 bases, J shed 3 bases, and the junction held 2 bases outside the gene matches. This CDR3 spans 14 amino acids. Germline values: CDR1 LNHDA, CDR2 SQIVND (reference sequence). The CDR3 region has the DNA TGTGCCAGTAGTATGACAGGGACCAATCAGCCCCAGCATTTT. It yields the protein CASSMTGTNQPQHF.

CDR3 residues: CASSTTRGGGTEAFF. The CDR3 region has the DNA TGTGCCAGTAGTACCACCAGAGGGGGGGGGACTGAAGCTTTCTTT. The genes are TRBV19 and TRBJ1-1; D may be TRBD1 (6 bases). Germline CDR1 is LNHDA and CDR2 is SQIVND (reference sequence). The CDR3 runs 15 residues. The V end lost 4 bases, the J end lost 5 bases, and 17 bases lay between the germline ends.

This clone was found a few times. The chain joins TRBV15 to TRBJ1-2, with D hard to call. This CDR3 has 13 amino acids. V was cut by 0 bases and J by 2 bases, with 4 bases left in between. Germline CDR1 LNHNV, CDR2 YYDKDF (reference sequence). Here the CDR3 reads CATSREQNYGYTF. DNA for the CDR3: TGTGCCACCAGCAGAGAACAGAACTATGGCTACACCTTC. The entire variable domain, with the rest obtained from reference TRBV15 and TRBJ1-2, is as follows: DAMVIQNPRYQVTQFGKPVTLSCSQTLNHNVMYWYQQKSSQAPKLLFHYYDKDFNNEADTPDNFQSRRPNTSFCFLDIRSPGLGDTAMYLCATSREQNYGYTFGSGTRLTVV.

The CDR3 spells CASSRGYQETQYF. In nucleotides, the CDR3 is TGCGCCAGCAGCCGGGGGTACCAAGAGACCCAGTACTTC. The gene calls are TRBV5-1 and TRBJ2-5, with TRBD2 as a possible D gene (6 bases). Germline CDR1 and CDR2: SGHRS and YFSETQ. V was cut by 4 bases and J by 0 bases, with 7 bases left in between. This CDR3 comprises 13 residues.

This chain uses TRBV18 with TRBJ1-5; D perhaps matches TRBD1 (5 bases). Germline CDR1 is KGHSH and CDR2 is LQKENI. V was pared by 4 bases and J by 4 bases, with 17 bases between. The CDR3 length is 16 residues. CDR3: CASSLFEGKGNQPQHF. For the CDR3, the DNA is TGTGCCAGCTCACTATTCGAAGGGAAGGGGAATCAGCCCCAGCATTTT.

In regard to this clone: The junction shows a germline mismatch at one end, possibly a read error. V usage is TRBV7-9 and J usage is TRBJ2-3, with D possibly TRBD2 on 6 matching bases. CDR3 length: 15 residues. The germline V gene encodes CDR1 SEHNR and CDR2 FQNEAQ (reference sequence). The CDR3 protein is CSSSLRGDRTDTQYF. The CDR3 nucleotides are TGTTCCAGCAGCTTACGCGGGGATCGCACAGATACGCAGTATTTT.

The chain couples TRBV9 to TRBJ1-4, with 7 positions matching TRBD1. With 4 bases clipped from V and 4 bases from J, the junction kept 4 bases outside the gene matches. The CDR3 is made up of 14 amino acids. CDR1 and CDR2 from the germline V gene are SGDLS and YYNGEE. The DNA of the CDR3 is TGTGCCAGCAGCTTGGGACAGCATAATGAAAAACTGTTTTTT. Translating it yields CASSLGQHNEKLFF.

Regarding this clone: An end of the junction differs from the germline gene, which may be a read error. The J gene is TRBJ1-1, the V gene TRBV7-9, with D possibly TRBD1 on 5 matching bases. The CDR3 has 16 residues. Germline values: CDR1 SEHNR, CDR2 FQNEAQ (reference sequence). The CDR3 loop reads CSSSPGGGLLNTEAFF. The CDR3 nucleotides read TGTTCCAGCAGCCCCGGGGGGGGTTTATTGAACACTGAAGCTTTCTTT.

J is TRBJ1-1 and V is TRBV14; no firm D call. CDR3 length equals 13 residues. CDR1 is SGHDN and CDR2 is FVKESK in the germline V gene. The germline V and J ends were trimmed by 0 bases and 1 base, with 3 bases remaining between them. The chain's CDR3 is CASSQEANTEAFF. The CDR3 DNA reads TGTGCCAGCAGCCAAGAAGCGAACACTGAAGCTTTCTTT.

CDR3: CASSGQGSNQPQHF. CDR3 DNA sequence: TGTGCCAGCTCAGGACAGGGTAGCAATCAGCCCCAGCATTTT. V gene TRBV18 combines with J gene TRBJ1-5, with 8 nucleotides matching TRBD1. The V gene end was trimmed by 5 bases and the J gene end by 0 bases; junction bases not matched to a gene: 0. CDR1 is KGHSH and CDR2 is LQKENI in the germline V gene. This CDR3 spans 14 amino acids.

This clone was observed once. This rearrangement joins TRBV6-5 to TRBJ2-1; 9 nucleotides match TRBD1. The CDR3 has 15 amino acids. J lost 8 bases, V lost 1 base, and 6 bases had no gene match. Germline CDR1 reads MNHEY; CDR2 reads SVGAGI. The DNA for the CDR3 is TGTGCCAGCAGTTACTGGGGGACAGGGAGCGATGAGCAGTTCTTC. Its protein is CASSYWGTGSDEQFF.

This clone occurred once. V gene TRBV4-3 combines with J gene TRBJ2-1; D unclear. V shed 4 bases and J shed 8 bases, with 12 bases lying between them. CDR1 is LGHNA and CDR2 is YSLEER in the germline V gene. There are 13 residues in the CDR3. CDR3 sequence reads: CASSPRVIDEQFF. The DNA of the CDR3 is TGCGCCAGCAGCCCTCGGGTGATCGATGAGCAGTTCTTC.

The chain recombines TRBV4-3 with TRBJ1-5; D ambiguous. The length of the CDR3 is 16 residues. Trimming left V 0 bases short and J 3 bases short, with 12 bases between. CDR1 is LGHNA, CDR2 YSLEER, per germline. The CDR3 protein is CASSQEPPGFNQPQHF. DNA for the CDR3: TGCGCCAGCAGCCAAGAACCCCCAGGTTTCAATCAGCCCCAGCATTTT.

This clone is a singleton in its sample. The chain has TRBV6-5 and TRBJ2-3; 7 bases are shared with TRBD2. The CDR3 is made up of 16 amino acids. Germline CDR1 and CDR2: MNHEY and SVGAGI. V dropped 0 bases and J dropped 4; count of bases not matched to a gene: 7. The CDR3 region is CASSYSGGGSSDTQYF. CDR3 nucleotide sequence: TGTGCCAGCAGTTACTCGGGCGGGGGATCTTCAGATACGCAGTATTTT.

The V call is TRBV28, the J call TRBJ1-1, with a possible D match to TRBD1 (5 bases). With 10 bases removed from V and 4 bases from J, the gap between germline ends came to 16 bases. Looked up from germline, CDR1 is MDHEN and CDR2 is SYDVKM. The CDR3 covers 13 residues. CDR3 in DNA: TGTGCCACCTGGGGGGGGGTATCCACTGAAGCTTTCTTT. This encodes CATWGGVSTEAFF.

This clone was detected once. The V call is TRBV6-5, the J call TRBJ1-6, with a tentative D call TRBD1 (5 bases). Trimming took 5 bases from V and 10 from J, leaving 9 bases between them. The CDR3 contains 12 residues. The germline V gene encodes CDR1 MNHEY and CDR2 SVGAGI. CDR3 residues: CASSRRGSPLHF. The CDR3 nucleotides are TGTGCCAGCAGTCGGAGGGGCTCACCCCTCCACTTT.

This clone occurred once. This sequence joins TRBV5-1 and TRBJ1-4; a possible D gene is TRBD1 (6 bases). Looked up from germline, CDR1 is SGHRS and CDR2 is YFSETQ. Trimming pared 4 bases from V and 8 bases from J, leaving 27 bases between. The CDR3 runs 18 residues. The CDR3 region is CASSTGGRGPGLNEKLFF. CDR3 DNA sequence: TGCGCCAGCAGCACGGGGGGGCGTGGGCCCGGGTTGAACGAAAAACTGTTTTTT.